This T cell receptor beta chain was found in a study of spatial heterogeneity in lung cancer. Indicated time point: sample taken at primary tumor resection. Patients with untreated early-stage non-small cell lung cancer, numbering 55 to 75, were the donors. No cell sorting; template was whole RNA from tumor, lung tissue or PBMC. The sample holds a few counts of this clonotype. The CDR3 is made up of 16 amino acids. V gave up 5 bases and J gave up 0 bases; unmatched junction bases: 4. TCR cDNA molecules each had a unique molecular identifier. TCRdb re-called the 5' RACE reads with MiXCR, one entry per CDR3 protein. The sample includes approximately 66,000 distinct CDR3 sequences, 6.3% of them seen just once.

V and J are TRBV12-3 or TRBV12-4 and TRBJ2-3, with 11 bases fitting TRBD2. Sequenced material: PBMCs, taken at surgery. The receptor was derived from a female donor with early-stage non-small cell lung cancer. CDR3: CASSLGLAVSTDTQYF. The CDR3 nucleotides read TGTGCCAGCAGTCTGGGACTAGCGGTTAGCACAGATACGCAGTATTTT.